This T cell receptor beta chain was identified in a study of blood T cell repertoires in COVID-19. Study information: Some COVID-19 samples were acute and others convalescent; all came from the United States, Italy and Spain.

Assay used: immunoSEQ multiplex PCR; TCRdb lists only in-frame clones, some missing. This table has roughly 160,000 clones, around 82% appearing once. This CDR3 has 15 residues. The V and J ends lost 4 bases and 1 base respectively, with 11 bases between them. Germline lookup yields CDR1 SGHRS and CDR2 YFSETQ. Material for sequencing was peripheral blood. The chain couples TRBV5-1 to TRBJ2-2; the D is unclear. The sequence was collected from a woman at least 80 years old with active or convalescent COVID-19. CDR3 region: CASSPNPVNTGELFF. For the CDR3, the DNA is TGCGCCAGCAGCCCCAACCCGGTGAACACCGGGGAGCTGTTTTTT.